The 11 T cell receptor beta chains in this list originate from one sample, sequenced in a study of T cell clonality in common variable immunodeficiency. Sequencing was performed with immunoSEQ multiplex PCR; in TCRdb, only in-frame clones are kept and a portion is missing. The repertoire has tens of thousands of clones, none seen only once; the ten largest take over 8%. The source material was peripheral blood mononuclear cells. All receptors come from a person aged 18 to 75 in good health.

This clone showed up many times. Read coverage stops 3 residues before the CDR3 terminus; the germline J gene supplies the remainder. The chain joins TRBV7-9 to TRBJ2-1, with TRBD2 matching over 8 bases. Per germline, CDR1 SEHNR and CDR2 FQNEAQ (reference sequence). This CDR3 is 15 amino acids long. Trimming removed 4 bases from V and 9 bases from J; junction bases left unmatched: 11. This CDR3 is CASSSLSGSAGEQFF. The sequenced part of the CDR3 DNA is TGTGCCAGCAGCTCACTCAGCGGGAGTGCAGGTGAG.

This clone appeared many times. The sequenced fragment ends 3 residues before the CDR3 boundary, so the rest is inferred from the germline J gene. This chain uses TRBV7-9 with TRBJ1-1; D is undetermined. Looked up from germline, CDR1 is SEHNR and CDR2 is FQNEAQ (reference sequence). Trimming pared 4 bases from V and 3 bases from J, leaving 9 bases between. This CDR3 is built from 13 residues. This chain's CDR3 is CASSSPRDTEAFF. Incomplete CDR3 DNA: TGTGCCAGCAGCTCGCCGAGGGACACTGAA.

At least ten counts were recorded for this clone. The CDR3 end lies 3 residues beyond the end of the read and is filled in from the germline J gene. The chain recombines TRBV19 with TRBJ2-2, with D hard to call. This CDR3 is 14 amino acids long. Germline V lookup: CDR1 LNHDA, CDR2 SQIVND (reference sequence). The V gene lost 7 bases and the J gene lost 3 bases, with 12 bases spanning the gap. Here the CDR3 reads CASTPRPYTGELFF. The covered CDR3 bases are TGTGCCAGTACCCCAAGGCCTTACACCGGGGAG.

This clone was picked up many times. The read terminates 3 residues ahead of where the CDR3 ends, so the germline J gene completes it. The V call is TRBV20-1, the J call TRBJ2-2; 11 bases fit TRBD2. This CDR3 comprises 16 residues. Germline CDR1 DFQATT, CDR2 SNEGSKA (reference sequence). Unmatched junction bases numbered 3, after V lost 1 base and J lost 2 bases. The DNA read from the CDR3 is TGCAGTGCTAGAGCCACTAGCGGGAGAAACACCGGGGAG. Protein sequence: CSARATSGRNTGE. The whole CDR3 sequence is CSARATSGRNTGELFF.

This clone appeared many times. The observed sequence ends 3 residues before the CDR3 terminus, with the missing tail filled in from the germline J gene. J is TRBJ2-5 and V is TRBV20-1, with 10 positions matching TRBD2. The CDR3 has 15 residues. CDR1 and CDR2 from the germline V gene are DFQATT and SNEGSKA (reference sequence). The V and J ends lost 6 bases and 5 bases, in that order; junction bases with no gene match: 12. The sequenced CDR3 bases are TGCAGTGCCTCCGGACTAGCGGAGGGGGGGGAGACC. Its translation is CSASGLAEGGET. The entire CDR3 protein reads CSASGLAEGGETQYF.

In its sample, this clone was seen a few times. CDR3 sequence reads: CASCGDSYEQYF. The CDR3 bases that were read are TGTGCCTCCTGCGGGGACTCCTACGAG. The rearrangement uses TRBV7-9 and TRBJ2-7, with a tentative D call TRBD2 (6 bases). The read stops 3 residues short of the end of the CDR3; the missing end is completed from the germline J gene. This CDR3 contains 12 residues. Germline CDR1 SEHNR, CDR2 FQNEAQ (reference sequence). Trimming pared 11 bases from V and 0 bases from J, leaving 11 bases between.

This clone was counted ten times or more. Read data end 3 residues before the CDR3 end; the end is taken from the germline J gene. V usage is TRBV20-1 and J usage is TRBJ2-7, with D perhaps being TRBD1 or TRBD2 (7 bases each). The CDR3 has 15 amino acids. Germline V lookup: CDR1 DFQATT, CDR2 SNEGSKA (reference sequence). Trimming cost V 4 bases and J 3 bases, with 19 bases left between them. The CDR3 DNA, read in part, is TGCAGTGCTACCCAACCTCAGGGGGAGGGCTACGAG. Translating gives CSATQPQGEGYE. Given in full, the CDR3 is CSATQPQGEGYEQYF.

This clone was detected many times. The read gets to within 3 residues of the CDR3 end, and the germline J gene fills in the rest. This sequence joins TRBV4-1 and TRBJ2-7; TRBD2 matches 8 bases. The V segment lost 5 bases and the J segment 0 bases; nucleotides outside the gene matches: 6. The CDR3 covers 15 residues. Germline loops: CDR1 MGHRA, CDR2 YSYEKL. The DNA read from the CDR3 is TGCGCCAGCAGCTTACTAAGCGGGAGCTCCTACGAG. It translates to CASSLLSGSSYE. In full, the CDR3 reads CASSLLSGSSYEQYF.

This clone was seen at least ten times. The CDR3 end lies 3 residues beyond the end of the read and is filled in from the germline J gene. The V gene is TRBV6-2 or TRBV6-3, the J gene TRBJ1-5; 9 nucleotides match TRBD1. CDR1 is MNHEY and CDR2 is SVGEGT in the germline V gene. The CDR3 spans 16 residues. V dropped 2 bases and J dropped 1; count of bases not matched to a gene: 3. The part of the CDR3 DNA that was read is TGTGCCAGCAGTTACGGTGACAGGGGGAGCAATCAGCCC. As protein: CASSYGDRGSNQP. The CDR3 as a whole reads CASSYGDRGSNQPQHF.

This clone was seen many times. The CDR3 end is not reached by the read, which stops 3 residues before it; the germline J gene fills it in. J is TRBJ1-1 and V is TRBV7-9; TRBD1 matches at 9 bases. Germline values: CDR1 SEHNR, CDR2 FQNEAQ (reference sequence). This CDR3 is built from 13 residues. The covered CDR3 bases are TGTGCCAGCAGCCCGGGACAGGGCCAGACA. The encoded protein is CASSPGQGQT. In full, the CDR3 is CASSPGQGQTAFF.

Ten or more counts support this clone. The read terminates 3 residues before the CDR3 end, so the remaining end is supplied by the germline J gene. This chain connects TRBV19 to TRBJ1-2; D is unresolved. Germline assignment: CDR1 LNHDA and CDR2 SQIVND (reference sequence). This CDR3 contains 14 residues. V lost 7 bases and J 0 bases, leaving 12 bases between the germline ends. Partial CDR3 DNA: TGTGCCAGTACCCTAGCCGCTTCTAACTATGGC. This encodes CASTLAASNYG. The whole CDR3 sequence reads CASTLAASNYGYTF.